The entry that follows covers one TCR beta chain sequence. There are a few counts of this clonotype. Its recognized antigen is unknown. Qualities for individual bases were not recorded, and no much larger clone is one base off. This sample was taken from a study of human T cells and chemical hapten exposure (dated by TCRdb to the early 2020s). Describing the broader study: The libraries were sequenced as a pool, and the TCR yield per sample differed mostly because of small variations in library volumes within the pool. Both TCR alpha and TCR beta chains were sequenced from each blood RNA sample. This study followed changes in the peripheral blood TCR repertoire in vivo during primary and secondary sensitization of alopecia patients to the hapten diphenylcyclopropenone (DPC). The paper as a whole reports these results and caveats: The number of TCRs above 1 in 1000 frequency did not change with DPC sensitization; there was no evidence of global repertoire structure alterations. After repeated subsampling, the strength of the expansion versus patch-test correlation and the threshold at which it became significant changed.

Unfractionated whole blood was collected in Tempus Blood RNA tubes, and total RNA was extracted from that blood. Five or six healthy volunteers served as TCR sequencing controls and were bled at day 0, 2 weeks and 6 weeks. V is shortened by 6 bases, J by 7 bases, and the region joining them spans 9 bases. From the cysteine through the phenylalanine, the CDR3 covers 11 amino acids. Here the CDR3 DNA is all that survives: 33 bases in frame from base 1. The library was generated by 5' RACE. The listed sequencing device is Illumina MiSeq. During library preparation, unique molecular identifiers were attached to individual cDNA molecules so that TCRs could be counted in a quantitative, reproducible way. As for the original processing: Samples had a median of approximately 96,000 TCRs, with a range from roughly 23,224 to 700,000. The Decombinator software suite was used to annotate V, J and CDR3 in the TCR reads. For the PS versus PT1 abundance plots, all samples were subsampled to the same number of TCRs (28,000). TCRs were defined as expanded if absent before sensitization and observed at least eight times at the 2-week time point. TCRdb trimmed the raw reads at Q25, called clones with MiXCR and kept productive beta chains. Here each entry gathers all rows of one CDR3 protein and keeps the most common genes and DNA. The V and J calls come from TCRdb's annotation, not from the publication. Recorded for this sample are around 80,000 distinct CDR3 sequences; more than 15% of them occurred a single time. The ten most abundant clones make up around 6.8% of the sample.

The chain is assembled from TRBV12-3 or TRBV12-4 and TRBJ1-2; no D gene can be assigned with confidence. This receptor was identified in a female donor in good health. The DNA sequence is given as TGTGCCAGCAGAAGCACTTCTGGCTACACCTTC. The translation is CASRSTSGYTF.